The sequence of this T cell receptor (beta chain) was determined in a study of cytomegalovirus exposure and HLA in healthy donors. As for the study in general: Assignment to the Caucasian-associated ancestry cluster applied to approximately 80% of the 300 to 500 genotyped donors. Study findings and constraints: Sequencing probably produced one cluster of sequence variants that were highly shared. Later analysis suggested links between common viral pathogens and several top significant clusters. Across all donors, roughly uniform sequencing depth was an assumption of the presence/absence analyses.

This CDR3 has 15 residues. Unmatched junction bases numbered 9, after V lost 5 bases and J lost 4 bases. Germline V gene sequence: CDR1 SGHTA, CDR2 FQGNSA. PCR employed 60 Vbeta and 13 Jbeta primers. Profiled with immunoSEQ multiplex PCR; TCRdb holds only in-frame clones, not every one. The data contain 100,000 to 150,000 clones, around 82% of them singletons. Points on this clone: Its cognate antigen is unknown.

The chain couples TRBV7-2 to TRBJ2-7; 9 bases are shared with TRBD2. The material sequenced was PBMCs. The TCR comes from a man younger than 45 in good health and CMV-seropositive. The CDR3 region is CASSAWTSATYEQYF. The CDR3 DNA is TGTGCCAGCAGCGCATGGACTAGCGCGACGTACGAGCAGTACTTC.